The next 13 T cell receptor beta chains were all read from a single sample in a study of T cell responses to AZD1222 COVID-19 vaccine. Produced via immunoSEQ multiplex PCR; TCRdb's table is partial and in-frame only. This table has 130,000 to 150,000 clones, 90% to 95% appearing once. The sequenced sample was peripheral blood, obtained on day 0 of AZD1222 vaccination. These receptors originate from an adult in good health.

This clone was seen only once. Written as DNA, the CDR3 is TGTGCCAGTAGAGGCAATTTAGCCTCATATACGCAGTATTTT. Protein sequence: CASRGNLASYTQYF. V gene TRBV19 combines with J gene TRBJ2-3; D uncertain. The CDR3 extends over 14 amino acids. Germline loops: CDR1 LNHDA, CDR2 SQIVND (reference sequence). V lost 6 bases and J 7 bases, leaving 17 bases between the germline ends.

The chain recombines TRBV5-8 with TRBJ2-5; tentative D call: TRBD2 (6 bases). The CDR3 extends over 16 amino acids. From germline, CDR1 is SGHTS and CDR2 YDEGEE. V was trimmed by 3 bases and J by 5 bases, leaving 20 bases between them. This CDR3 reads CASSYGRGPRWETQYF. CDR3 nucleotides: TGTGCCAGCAGCTATGGGCGGGGACCTAGGTGGGAGACCCAGTACTTC.

The rearrangement joins TRBV6-5 to TRBJ1-5; no clear D. The V end lost 6 bases, the J end lost 9 bases, and 12 bases lay between the germline ends. CDR1 MNHEY and CDR2 SVGAGI come from the germline V gene. The CDR3 is made up of 12 amino acids. The CDR3 protein is CASSVPFGPQHF. CDR3 in DNA: TGTGCCAGCAGCGTCCCCTTCGGGCCCCAGCATTTT.

The chain is built from TRBV11-2 and TRBJ2-7; 8 bases align to TRBD1. V dropped 5 bases and J dropped 3; count of bases not matched to a gene: 15. CDR1 and CDR2 from the germline V gene are SGHAT and FQNNGV. This CDR3 has 17 amino acids. CDR3 amino acids: CASSHLRRTGISYEQYF. In DNA, the CDR3 is TGTGCCAGCAGCCACCTTAGAAGGACAGGGATAAGCTACGAGCAGTACTTC.

Note on this clone: This CDR3 is also generated by other DNA sequences in the sample. This chain links TRBV5-1 with TRBJ2-5; D call uncertain. CDR1 and CDR2 (germline): SGHRS, YFSETQ. V shed 0 bases and J shed 5 bases, with 8 bases lying between them. This CDR3 spans 13 amino acids. The CDR3 DNA reads as TGCGCCAGCAGCTTGGCCGGTGGGGAGACCCAGTACTTC. Protein: CASSLAGGETQYF.

The J gene is TRBJ1-2, the V gene TRBV7-8; D unclear. This CDR3 comprises 12 residues. V shed 5 bases and J shed 0 bases, with 4 bases lying between them. CDR1 is SGHVS and CDR2 is FQNEAQ in the germline V gene. In nucleotides, the CDR3 is TGTGCCAGCAGCCGCCCTAACTATGGCTACACCTTC. This codes for CASSRPNYGYTF.

The rearrangement joins TRBV5-1 to TRBJ2-6, with D perhaps matching TRBD1 or TRBD2 (5 bases each). Germline values: CDR1 SGHRS, CDR2 YFSETQ. CDR3 length equals 14 residues. Trimming shortened V by 5 bases and J by 0 bases, and 6 bases separated the two germline ends. CDR3 DNA sequence: TGCGCCAGCAGGGGACCCTCTGGGGCCAACGTCCTGACTTTC. Translation: CASRGPSGANVLTF. The full variable domain, rest sourced from reference TRBV5-1 and TRBJ2-6, is KAGVTQTPRYLIKTRGQQVTLSCSPISGHRSVSWYQQTPGQGLQFLFEYFSETQRNKGNFPGRFSGRQFSNSRSEMNVSTLELGDSALYLCASRGPSGANVLTFGAGSRLTVL.

DNA for the CDR3: TGTGCCTGGGAAAACACCGGGGAGCTGTTTTTT. It specifies CAWENTGELFF. The chain carries TRBV30 and TRBJ2-2; no clear D. The V gene's germline CDR1 is GTSNPN and CDR2 SVGIG (reference sequence). The CDR3 sequence is 11 residues long. V gave up 5 bases and J gave up 2 bases, with 3 bases separating them.

V is TRBV18 and J is TRBJ2-6; 8 nucleotides match TRBD1. The CDR3 contains 17 residues. The V gene's germline CDR1 is KGHSH and CDR2 LQKENI. Germline trimming cut 4 bases from V and 2 bases from J; bases unmatched to any gene: 7. The CDR3 nucleotides read TGTGCCAGCTCACTCCAGGGGGCGGAAGCTGGGGCCAACGTCCTGACTTTC. It encodes CASSLQGAEAGANVLTF.

This clone was observed a single time. This rearrangement joins TRBV3-1 (or the pseudogene TRBV3-2) to TRBJ2-7; no firm D call. CDR3 size: 12 residues. V lost 3 bases and J 0 bases, leaving 3 bases between the germline ends. From germline, CDR1 is LGHDT and CDR2 YNNKEL (reference sequence). The CDR3 DNA reads TGTGCCAGCAGCCAGAGCTCCTACGAGCAGTACTTC. It is translated as CASSQSSYEQYF.

The table lists this clone with a count of one. The rearrangement uses TRBV18 and TRBJ1-2; D perhaps matches TRBD1 (6 bases). This CDR3 contains 13 residues. In germline, CDR1 is KGHSH, CDR2 LQKENI. Between the trimmed V and J ends, which lost 2 bases and 4 bases, there was a span of 8 bases. The CDR3 region has the DNA TGTGCCAGCTCACCAGAGGACAGCTATGGCTACACCTTC. As protein: CASSPEDSYGYTF.

V and J are TRBV20-1 and TRBJ2-1, with TRBD1 identical over 7 bases. Unmatched junction bases numbered 2, after V lost 1 base and J lost 11 bases. Germline values: CDR1 DFQATT, CDR2 SNEGSKA (reference sequence). The CDR3 consists of 11 residues. Here the CDR3 reads CSARGGGKQFF. Here the CDR3 DNA reads TGCAGTGCTAGAGGAGGGGGCAAGCAGTTCTTC.

This rearrangement joins TRBV7-3 to TRBJ2-7; D may be TRBD1 (6 bases). The CDR3 consists of 15 residues. Trimming pared 2 bases from V and 2 bases from J, leaving 13 bases between. Germline V gene sequence: CDR1 SGHTA, CDR2 FQGTGA. CDR3 in DNA: TGTGCCAGCAGCTTATATCAGGGGCCGACCTACGAGCAGTACTTC. It yields the protein CASSLYQGPTYEQYF.